Listed below are T cell receptor beta chains from one sample, sequenced in a study of T-cell memory formation after mild COVID-19. MiXCR, applied by TCRdb to the 5' RACE reads, yields one record per CDR3 protein. The data show more than 300,000 distinct CDR3 sequences, approximately 13% seen once. Sequenced material: PBMCs or a T cell subset sorted from them (not recorded which). These TCRs come from a man aged 18-30 years who had mild COVID-19 (a few samples of this study predate the infection). Cell type and time point are not known. Each CDR3 is given with its conserved first and last residue.

v_call: TRBV19
j_call: TRBJ1-1
cdr3_aa: CASWFDAEAFF

v_call: TRBV20-1
j_call: TRBJ2-3
cdr3_aa: CSARDRASGGDTDTQYF

v_call: TRBV29-1
j_call: TRBJ2-3
cdr3_aa: CSVLTGTLSADTQYF

v_call: TRBV11-2
j_call: TRBJ2-5
cdr3_aa: CASSRVGETQYF

v_call: TRBV5-1
j_call: TRBJ1-2
cdr3_aa: CASSLWTENYGYTF

v_call: TRBV6-2/TRBV6-3
j_call: TRBJ2-7
cdr3_aa: CATGQGFSEQYF

v_call: TRBV29-1
j_call: TRBJ2-3
cdr3_aa: CSAWSTSTDTQYF

v_call: TRBV20-1
j_call: TRBJ2-7
cdr3_aa: CSASPGTGGIYEQYF

v_call: TRBV15
j_call: TRBJ2-5
cdr3_aa: CATRPRGSGGGSQETQYF

v_call: TRBV27
j_call: TRBJ2-3
cdr3_aa: CASSLWASGGQDTQYF

v_call: TRBV12-3/TRBV12-4
j_call: TRBJ1-2
cdr3_aa: CASSEGQVYGYTF

v_call: TRBV9
j_call: TRBJ2-7
cdr3_aa: CASSVDPRGTEQYF

v_call: TRBV20-1
j_call: TRBJ2-5
cdr3_aa: CSAATGFLKTQYF

v_call: TRBV5-1
j_call: TRBJ1-2
cdr3_aa: CASSLFQGEGGYTF

v_call: TRBV7-7
j_call: TRBJ1-3
cdr3_aa: CASSLRQGNTIYF

v_call: TRBV7-7
j_call: TRBJ2-5
cdr3_aa: CASSVGLQETQYF

v_call: TRBV27
j_call: TRBJ2-2
cdr3_aa: CASSFIPQETGELFF

v_call: TRBV3-1
j_call: TRBJ2-5
cdr3_aa: CASSKTAETQYF

v_call: TRBV4-1
j_call: TRBJ2-5
cdr3_aa: CASSQDGGASETQYF

v_call: TRBV19
j_call: TRBJ2-3
cdr3_aa: CASSIDRYPGTDTQYF

v_call: TRBV7-9
j_call: TRBJ1-1
cdr3_aa: CASGWGFVNTEAFF

v_call: TRBV5-5
j_call: TRBJ1-5
cdr3_aa: CASSLRAEQPQHF

v_call: TRBV7-3
j_call: TRBJ2-7
cdr3_aa: CASSPTRGRSEQYF

v_call: TRBV9
j_call: TRBJ2-2
cdr3_aa: CASSLEDGWNTGELFF

v_call: TRBV4-1
j_call: TRBJ1-1
cdr3_aa: CASSQRGGNTEAFF

v_call: TRBV21-1
j_call: TRBJ2-3
cdr3_aa: CASSKGRDRAKVVSTDTQYF

v_call: TRBV2
j_call: TRBJ2-3
cdr3_aa: CASKGAGDTQYF

v_call: TRBV24-1
j_call: TRBJ2-3
cdr3_aa: CATSDLGDTQYF

v_call: TRBV5-4
j_call: TRBJ2-7
cdr3_aa: CASSRTGTFSYEQYF

v_call: TRBV12-3/TRBV12-4
j_call: TRBJ2-4
cdr3_aa: CASSLAPRMGKNIQYF

v_call: TRBV12-3/TRBV12-4
j_call: TRBJ2-7
cdr3_aa: CASPSGASSYEQYF

v_call: TRBV15
j_call: TRBJ2-3
cdr3_aa: CATSRGLHGNTDTQYF

v_call: TRBV28
j_call: TRBJ1-2
cdr3_aa: CASSLAQGRGYTF

v_call: TRBV12-3/TRBV12-4
j_call: TRBJ1-1
cdr3_aa: CASTLFEAFF

v_call: TRBV7-3
j_call: TRBJ1-2
cdr3_aa: CASSLPAGPRGIWVPLNGYTF

v_call: TRBV11-2
j_call: TRBJ1-1
cdr3_aa: CASSLGLRSTEAFF

v_call: TRBV2
j_call: TRBJ1-6
cdr3_aa: CASNIGVGHSPLHF

v_call: TRBV5-1
j_call: TRBJ2-3
cdr3_aa: CASNLAGGTDTQYF

v_call: TRBV3-1
j_call: TRBJ2-3
cdr3_aa: CASSPRQGRSEQYF

v_call: TRBV4-1
j_call: TRBJ2-1
cdr3_aa: CASSQGNGLQFF

v_call: TRBV7-2
j_call: TRBJ1-2
cdr3_aa: CASSPGGSGYTF

v_call: TRBV18
j_call: TRBJ2-2
cdr3_aa: CASVRDLARPNTGELFF

v_call: TRBV3-1
j_call: TRBJ1-3
cdr3_aa: CASSQDGWGRNTIYF

v_call: TRBV6-2/TRBV6-3
j_call: TRBJ2-4
cdr3_aa: CASSYSVGNIQYF

v_call: TRBV20-1
j_call: TRBJ2-4
cdr3_aa: CSAPLAGSNIQYF

v_call: TRBV7-6
j_call: TRBJ2-3
cdr3_aa: CASSPLAGLAGTDTQYF

v_call: TRBV9
j_call: TRBJ1-1
cdr3_aa: CASSVTAENTEAFF

v_call: TRBV4-1
j_call: TRBJ1-1
cdr3_aa: CASSPRQLNTEAFF

v_call: TRBV9
j_call: TRBJ2-3
cdr3_aa: CASSMYSDTDTQYF

v_call: TRBV20-1
j_call: TRBJ1-3
cdr3_aa: CSAPGAGPSSGNTIYF

v_call: TRBV18
j_call: TRBJ1-5
cdr3_aa: CASSPRQGPSSNQPQHF

v_call: TRBV7-2
j_call: TRBJ2-3
cdr3_aa: CASSSGRADTQYF

v_call: TRBV7-8
j_call: TRBJ1-2
cdr3_aa: CASSLDPNHGYTF

v_call: TRBV5-6
j_call: TRBJ2-2
cdr3_aa: CASSLQGFAGELFF

v_call: TRBV12-3/TRBV12-4
j_call: TRBJ2-3
cdr3_aa: CAGQGTSGGTDTQYF

v_call: TRBV12-3/TRBV12-4
j_call: TRBJ1-2
cdr3_aa: CASSLGRGSNGYTF

v_call: TRBV3-1
j_call: TRBJ2-5
cdr3_aa: CASSQEGKRRRMETQYF